This passage covers 24 T cell receptor beta chains from one sample sequenced in a study of OX40 agonist ivuxolimab in advanced cancers. Data came from immunoSEQ multiplex PCR; TCRdb stores just in-frame clones and leaves some out. The table lists some 99,000 clones, roughly 94% of them singletons. The source was CD4+ or CD8+ T cells sorted from blood, collected in a trial of the OX40 agonist ivuxolimab. The receptors were gathered from an adult with an advanced solid tumor such as melanoma, head and neck, liver or kidney cancer.

The chain couples TRBV30 to TRBJ2-5, with 7 nucleotides matching TRBD2. In germline, CDR1 is GTSNPN, CDR2 SVGIG (reference sequence). The CDR3 length is 13 residues. Losses at the gene ends were 0 bases for V and 5 bases for J; bases not matched to a gene: 3. The DNA of the CDR3 is TGTGCCTGGAGTGTCGGGGGGAGGGAGACCCAGTACTTC. Translating it yields CAWSVGGRETQYF.

The chain has TRBV29-1 and TRBJ1-2; 7 bases align to TRBD1. V lost 8 bases and J lost 8; bases outside the gene matches: 14. The CDR3 spans 13 residues. CDR1 is SQVTM, CDR2 ANQGSEA, per germline. CDR3 in DNA: TGCAGCTTAGCAGACGACAGGGTTACAGGCTACACCTTC. It codes for CSLADDRVTGYTF.

The genes are TRBV28 and TRBJ2-7; the match to TRBD2 covers 9 bases. CDR1 is MDHEN and CDR2 is SYDVKM in the germline V gene. CDR3 length equals 16 residues. J lost 0 bases, V lost 4 bases, and 7 bases had no gene match. This CDR3 reads CASSYPLGLASYEQYF. CDR3 DNA: TGTGCCAGCAGTTACCCTTTGGGACTAGCCTCCTACGAGCAGTACTTC.

The rearrangement uses TRBV5-1 and TRBJ2-5; D perhaps matches TRBD1 (6 bases). The CDR3 is 15 amino acids. The V and J ends lost 4 bases and 4 bases respectively, with 17 bases between them. Germline assignment: CDR1 SGHRS and CDR2 YFSETQ. The CDR3 sequence is CASSPPGQFLETQYF. As DNA, the CDR3 is TGCGCCAGCAGCCCACCAGGACAGTTTTTAGAGACCCAGTACTTC.

The CDR3 spells CASSDWTSGADTQYF. The CDR3 region has the DNA TGTGCCAGCAGTGATTGGACTAGCGGGGCGGATACGCAGTATTTT. The V gene is TRBV2, the J gene TRBJ2-3; the match to TRBD2 covers 12 bases. Germline CDR1 is SNHLY and CDR2 is FYNNEI. Losses at the gene ends were 3 bases for V and 6 bases for J; bases not matched to a gene: 4. This CDR3 region has 15 residues.

The chain carries TRBV5-4 and TRBJ1-1; a weak D match, TRBD1 (5 bases). Germline V CDR1 and CDR2: SGHNT, YYREEE (reference sequence). V was clipped by 4 bases and J by 11 bases, with 15 bases between them. This CDR3 is built from 12 residues. The CDR3 sequence is CASSAGWGDAFF. The CDR3 nucleotides read TGTGCCAGCAGCGCAGGATGGGGGGATGCTTTCTTT. Full variable domain (remainder filled in from reference TRBV5-4 and TRBJ1-1): ETGVTQSPTHLIKTRGQQVTLRCSSQSGHNTVSWYQQALGQGPQFIFQYYREEENGRGNFPPRFSGLQFPNYSSELNVNALELDDSALYLCASSAGWGDAFFGQGTRLTVV.

The CDR3 nucleotides read TGTGCCAGTAGTATATTGGGCGGACCGAGCTCCTACGAGCAGTACTTC. It is translated as CASSILGGPSSYEQYF. V and J are TRBV19 and TRBJ2-7, with D uncertain. CDR3 length equals 16 residues. The V and J ends lost 2 bases and 0 bases respectively, with 14 bases between them. CDR1 and CDR2 (germline): LNHDA, SQIVND (reference sequence).

This clone was observed a handful of times. This rearrangement joins TRBV18 to TRBJ1-5; weak D call: TRBD1 (5 bases). The ends were cut back, 0 bases at V and 5 bases at J, with 11 bases in the middle. CDR1 is KGHSH and CDR2 is LQKENI in the germline V gene. The CDR3 length is 15 residues. This chain's CDR3 is CASSPPGGGDQPQHF. In DNA, the CDR3 is TGTGCCAGCTCACCACCGGGGGGAGGGGATCAGCCCCAGCATTTT.

V usage is TRBV4-3 and J usage is TRBJ2-3; 7 bases map to TRBD1. Germline V CDR1 and CDR2: LGHNA, YSLEER. V was pared by 1 base and J by 1 base, with 5 bases of the junction left unmatched. The CDR3 extends over 16 amino acids. CDR3 residues: CASSQGTGPRTDTQYF. The CDR3 DNA follows: TGCGCCAGCAGCCAAGGGACAGGTCCGCGCACAGATACGCAGTATTTT.

J is TRBJ1-2 and V is TRBV7-8; 7 nucleotides match TRBD1. CDR1 SGHVS and CDR2 FQNEAQ come from the germline V gene. J lost 0 bases, V lost 4 bases, and 8 bases had no gene match. The CDR3 runs to 16 residues. The CDR3 sequence: CASSSRGTDANYGYTF. The CDR3 DNA is TGTGCCAGCAGCTCAAGAGGGACAGATGCTAACTATGGCTACACCTTC.

V is TRBV18 and J is TRBJ2-1; D is possibly TRBD2 (6 bases). The CDR3 totals 17 residues. The V gene lost 3 bases and the J gene lost 4 bases, with 19 bases spanning the gap. Germline values: CDR1 KGHSH, CDR2 LQKENI. Here the CDR3 reads CASSPPGGAGRYNEQFF. The CDR3 DNA is TGTGCCAGCTCACCGCCAGGAGGCGCGGGACGATACAATGAGCAGTTCTTC.

This clone came up a few times. The rearrangement uses TRBV10-3 and TRBJ2-7; no reliable D call. Per germline, CDR1 ENHRY and CDR2 SYGVKD. V dropped 4 bases and J dropped 5 bases, with 6 bases sitting between them. The CDR3 consists of 11 residues. The CDR3 DNA sequence: TGTGCCATCAGTGGAGATAACGAGCAGTACTTC. Translation: CAISGDNEQYF.

CDR3 DNA: TGTGCCAGCAGTCCCTCGGGACAGGGTACAGAGACCCAGTACTTC. As protein: CASSPSGQGTETQYF. The chain couples TRBV28 to TRBJ2-5; 9 bases match TRBD1. J gave up 4 bases and V 5 bases, and 8 bases lay outside the gene matches. This CDR3 has 15 residues. Germline assignment: CDR1 MDHEN and CDR2 SYDVKM.

The genes are TRBV12-5 and TRBJ2-2; possibly TRBD2 for D (5 bases). The germline V and J ends were trimmed by 5 bases and 0 bases, with 10 bases remaining between them. The germline CDR1 and CDR2 sequences are LGHNT and FRNRAP. The CDR3 has 15 amino acids. The CDR3 nucleotides are TGTGCTAGTGGTGCCGGGATACCGAACACCGGGGAGCTGTTTTTT. Its protein is CASGAGIPNTGELFF.

The chain employs TRBV7-2 and TRBJ2-1; D is ambiguous. CDR1 SGHTA and CDR2 FQGNSA come from the germline V gene. The CDR3 loop spans 14 amino acids. V was cut by 7 bases and J by 5 bases, with 15 bases left in between. The CDR3 is CASTLSPYDNEQFF. The CDR3 DNA follows: TGTGCCAGCACCCTATCCCCTTACGACAATGAGCAGTTCTTC.

The chain carries TRBV9 and TRBJ1-2, with TRBD1 matching 8 bases. Germline CDR1 SGDLS, CDR2 YYNGEE. The junction had 7 bases not matched to a gene; V was cut back by 0 bases and J by 3 bases. The CDR3 extends over 16 amino acids. CDR3 DNA: TGTGCCAGCAGCGTAGCTACCTCGACAGGGGACTATGGCTACACCTTC. This sequence encodes CASSVATSTGDYGYTF.

A note on this clone: Other DNA sequences from this sample encode an identical CDR3 as well. This chain uses TRBV19 with TRBJ1-1; D is possibly TRBD1 (6 bases). From germline, CDR1 is LNHDA and CDR2 SQIVND (reference sequence). There are 13 residues in the CDR3. Trimming took off 1 base at V and 6 bases at J, with 9 bases between the two ends. CDR3 sequence reads: CASSIGGRAEAFF. CDR3 coding DNA: TGTGCCAGTAGTATAGGGGGGCGGGCTGAAGCTTTCTTT.

The chain combines TRBV28 with TRBJ1-2; possible D gene TRBD1, 5 bases. The CDR3 covers 16 residues. Trimming pared 5 bases from V and 2 bases from J, leaving 18 bases between. Germline V gene data show CDR1 as MDHEN and CDR2 as SYDVKM. Written as DNA, the CDR3 is TGTGCCAGCAGTGCTACCGGGACGGCGGACAACTATGGCTACACCTTC. It codes for CASSATGTADNYGYTF.

Note on this clone: Other DNA sequences in this sample translate to the same CDR3. This chain connects TRBV6-5 to TRBJ1-5; D gene ambiguous. In germline, CDR1 is MNHEY, CDR2 SVGAGI. The CDR3 covers 14 residues. Between the trimmed V and J ends, which lost 5 bases and 5 bases, there was a span of 13 bases. DNA for the CDR3: TGTGCCAGCAGTCCGACGGTATGGGATCAGCCCCAGCATTTT. Protein sequence: CASSPTVWDQPQHF.

The CDR3 region is CASRLGELGDSPLHF. The CDR3 DNA sequence: TGTGCCAGCAGGCTGGGGGAACTGGGAGATTCACCCCTCCACTTT. The chain joins TRBV2 to TRBJ1-6, with a tentative D call TRBD1 (5 bases). V lost 6 bases and J lost 8, with 17 bases in between. The CDR3 totals 15 residues. Germline values: CDR1 SNHLY, CDR2 FYNNEI.

The V gene is TRBV27, the J gene TRBJ2-7, with 11 bases lining up with TRBD1. With 1 base clipped from V and 3 bases from J, the junction kept 8 bases outside the gene matches. Germline V gives CDR1 MNHEY, CDR2 SMNVEV (reference sequence). The CDR3 sequence is 17 residues long. The CDR3 reads CASSLFGQGATIYEQYF. In nucleotides, the CDR3 is TGTGCCAGCAGTTTATTTGGACAGGGGGCCACAATCTACGAGCAGTACTTC.

The chain couples TRBV9 to TRBJ2-7; possibly TRBD1 for D (7 bases). Germline CDR1 reads SGDLS; CDR2 reads YYNGEE. V dropped 3 bases and J dropped 3 bases, with 16 bases sitting between them. The CDR3 runs 15 residues. The DNA for the CDR3 is TGTGCCAGCAGCGAACAGGGGTTGGGGGGCTACGAGCAGTACTTC. This sequence encodes CASSEQGLGGYEQYF.

The chain recombines TRBV4-3 with TRBJ2-3; D unresolved. The CDR3 is made up of 13 amino acids. The V and J ends lost 0 bases and 8 bases respectively, with 9 bases between them. Germline assignment: CDR1 LGHNA and CDR2 YSLEER. The CDR3 nucleotides read TGCGCCAGCAGCCAAGACTCCTATCTTACGCAGTATTTT. Amino acid sequence: CASSQDSYLTQYF.

The chain is built from TRBV4-3 and TRBJ1-3; D is possibly TRBD1 (5 bases). This CDR3 has 15 residues. Trimming removed 4 bases at V and 0 bases at J, with 10 bases between. Germline V lookup: CDR1 LGHNA, CDR2 YSLEER. The CDR3 region is CASSLDRASGNTIYF. The CDR3 region has the DNA TGCGCCAGCAGCCTCGACAGAGCCTCTGGAAACACCATATATTTT.